Each of the 26 T cell receptor beta chains below was sequenced from the same sample in a study of lymphopenia after photon versus proton radiotherapy. Produced via immunoSEQ multiplex PCR; TCRdb's table is partial and in-frame only. The sample yields some 40,000 clones, around 84% seen once. This material consisted of peripheral blood, taken from a patient treated with proton-based radiotherapy. These receptors all stem from a woman aged 70 to 79 with pancreatic cancer. Some clones in this sample may be carry-over from other donors' samples.

This chain uses TRBV6-6 with TRBJ1-1; D unresolved. The CDR3 has 12 amino acids. Per germline, CDR1 MNHNY and CDR2 SVGAGI (reference sequence). Trimming stripped 6 bases from V and 4 bases from J, with 9 bases between. The CDR3 loop is CASSKVATEAFF. The CDR3 DNA is TGTGCCAGCAGCAAGGTGGCCACTGAAGCTTTCTTT.

This rearrangement joins TRBV2 to TRBJ1-4; D remains unclear. The CDR3 runs 14 residues. The V gene's germline CDR1 is SNHLY and CDR2 FYNNEI. V was shortened by 6 bases and J by 4 bases, with 12 bases between the two germline ends. The CDR3 protein is CASSARTVNEKLFF. CDR3 DNA: TGTGCCAGCAGCGCCCGGACGGTTAATGAAAAACTGTTTTTT. Supplemented by reference TRBV2 and TRBJ1-4, the full variable domain reads EPEVTQTPSHQVTQMGQEVILRCVPISNHLYFYWYRQILGQKVEFLVSFYNNEISEKSEIFDDQFSVERPDGSNFTLKIRSTKLEDSAMYFCASSARTVNEKLFFGSGTQLSVL.

The rearrangement uses TRBV18 and TRBJ1-4; unclear D gene. From germline, CDR1 is KGHSH and CDR2 LQKENI. The CDR3 sequence is 15 residues long. V dropped 4 bases and J dropped 3 bases, with 12 bases sitting between them. CDR3 nucleotides: TGTGCCAGCTCACTACAAAGGGAGGCTAATGAAAAACTGTTTTTT. Translating gives CASSLQREANEKLFF.

The J gene is TRBJ2-7, the V gene TRBV30; perhaps D is TRBD1 or TRBD2 (5 bases each). This CDR3 region has 11 residues. The germline V gene has CDR1 GTSNPN and CDR2 SVGIG (reference sequence). V was shortened by 3 bases and J by 6 bases, with 9 bases between the two germline ends. CDR3 in amino acids: CAWRRGFEQYF. CDR3 nucleotide sequence: TGTGCCTGGAGACGGGGCTTCGAGCAGTACTTC.

The DNA for the CDR3 is TGTGCCAGCCGGCGAGCAGGGATCAAGGAGCCCCAGCATTTT. Its translation is CASRRAGIKEPQHF. V is TRBV19 and J is TRBJ1-5; a possible D gene is TRBD1 (5 bases). Germline CDR1 LNHDA, CDR2 SQIVND (reference sequence). V gave up 9 bases and J gave up 8 bases, with 20 bases separating them. CDR3 length equals 14 residues.

Details on this clone: Germline and junction disagree at one end, which may indicate a read error. Different DNA sequences within this sample yield the same CDR3. This CDR3 reads CASSAQTSRVYEQYF. CDR3 bases: TGCGCCAGCAGTGCCCAGACTAGCAGAGTCTACGAGCAGTACTTC. This chain connects TRBV6-1 to TRBJ2-7; 7 bases agree with TRBD2. CDR1 and CDR2 from the germline V gene are MNHNS and SASEGT. This CDR3 region has 15 residues.

V usage is TRBV7-2 and J usage is TRBJ1-4, with D perhaps TRBD1 (5 bases). V gave up 5 bases and J gave up 4 bases, with 14 bases separating them. Germline V gives CDR1 SGHTA, CDR2 FQGNSA. The CDR3 totals 15 residues. CDR3 nucleotides: TGTGCCAGCAGCCTGCGGCCTCAGGGTAATGAAAAACTGTTTTTT. It translates to CASSLRPQGNEKLFF.

The genes are TRBV15 and TRBJ2-5, with 7 bases identical to TRBD2. The CDR3 runs 15 residues. Germline lookup yields CDR1 LNHNV and CDR2 YYDKDF (reference sequence). Germline trimming cut 2 bases from V and 9 bases from J; bases unmatched to any gene: 12. For the CDR3, the DNA is TGTGCCACCAGCAGAAGCCCTAGCGGCACGGAGGCCCAGTACTTC. Protein product: CATSRSPSGTEAQYF.

The V and J genes are TRBV5-1 and TRBJ1-1; D uncertain. Trimming cost V 5 bases and J 1 base, with 9 bases left between them. The germline V gene has CDR1 SGHRS and CDR2 YFSETQ. The CDR3 runs to 13 residues. The CDR3 coding sequence is TGCGCCAGCAGGGAAAACCAGAACACTGAAGCTTTCTTT. Translation: CASRENQNTEAFF.

The rearrangement links TRBV5-1 to TRBJ2-7; weak D call: TRBD2 (6 bases). Germline CDR1 and CDR2: SGHRS and YFSETQ. This CDR3 has 14 amino acids. Trimming removed 4 bases from V and 2 bases from J, with 13 bases in between. CDR3 nucleotides: TGCGCCAGCAGCCTGGGACTGGTGACCTACGAGCAGTACTTC. Translated: CASSLGLVTYEQYF. The variable domain in full, with the rest retrieved from reference TRBV5-1 and TRBJ2-7, is KAGVTQTPRYLIKTRGQQVTLSCSPISGHRSVSWYQQTPGQGLQFLFEYFSETQRNKGNFPGRFSGRQFSNSRSEMNVSTLELGDSALYLCASSLGLVTYEQYFGPGTRLTVT.

The chain links TRBV27 to TRBJ1-1; the D is unclear. With 6 bases removed from V and 1 base from J, the gap between germline ends came to 9 bases. This CDR3 is 13 amino acids long. Germline CDR1 is MNHEY and CDR2 is SMNVEV (reference sequence). In DNA form, the CDR3 reads TGTGCCAGCAGAACAGCTACGAACACTGAAGCTTTCTTT. Protein product: CASRTATNTEAFF.

The gene calls are TRBV6-6 and TRBJ2-7; D is unresolved. The CDR3 contains 11 residues. V was trimmed by 0 bases and J by 5 bases, leaving 2 bases between them. Germline V gene data show CDR1 as MNHNY and CDR2 as SVGAGI (reference sequence). Here the CDR3 DNA reads TGTGCCAGCAGTTACTCGAACGAGCAGTACTTC. Residues: CASSYSNEQYF.

This rearrangement joins TRBV25-1 to TRBJ2-1; 8 nucleotides line up with TRBD2. The CDR3 consists of 15 residues. V lost 7 bases, J lost 3 bases, and 8 bases stayed unmatched. Per germline, CDR1 MGHDK and CDR2 SYGVNS. In nucleotides, the CDR3 is TGTGCCAGCATGACGGCGGGAGGTGGCTACAATGAGCAGTTCTTC. Protein sequence: CASMTAGGGYNEQFF. The full variable domain, rest sourced from reference TRBV25-1 and TRBJ2-1, is EADIYQTPRYLVIGTGKKITLECSQTMGHDKMYWYQQDPGMELHLIHYSYGVNSTEKGDLSSESTVSRIRTEHFPLTLESARPSHTSQYLCASMTAGGGYNEQFFGPGTRLTVL.

The chain employs TRBV6-5 and TRBJ1-6; no firm D call. V was trimmed by 4 bases and J by 7 bases, leaving 17 bases between them. Germline loops: CDR1 MNHEY, CDR2 SVGAGI. This CDR3 has 16 amino acids. The CDR3 is CASSFYTRTYNSPLHF. CDR3 nucleotides: TGTGCCAGCAGTTTTTACACCAGGACTTACAATTCACCCCTCCACTTT.

This clone was detected only once. The rearrangement joins TRBV11-2 to TRBJ2-3; TRBD2 agrees at 14 bases. This CDR3 contains 17 residues. J gave up 4 bases and V 3 bases, and 6 bases lay outside the gene matches. The germline gives CDR1 SGHAT, CDR2 FQNNGV. The DNA of the CDR3 is TGTGCCAGCAGCTTCGGCGGGACTAGCGGGAGCTCAGATACGCAGTATTTT. It encodes CASSFGGTSGSSDTQYF.

The chain joins TRBV19 to TRBJ2-1; D is perhaps TRBD2 (5 bases). Germline V gene sequence: CDR1 LNHDA, CDR2 SQIVND (reference sequence). Trimming took 7 bases from V and 5 from J, leaving 18 bases between them. The CDR3 consists of 15 residues. The CDR3 reads CASISRGRPDNEQFF. CDR3 coding DNA: TGTGCCAGTATCAGTAGAGGGAGACCCGACAATGAGCAGTTCTTC.

The chain carries TRBV28 and TRBJ2-7; 9 nucleotides line up with TRBD1. With 4 bases clipped from V and 5 bases from J, the junction kept 6 bases outside the gene matches. This CDR3 spans 14 amino acids. Germline V gene lookup returns CDR1 MDHEN and CDR2 SYDVKM. CDR3: CASSWGTGLNEQYF. The CDR3 bases are TGTGCCAGCAGTTGGGGGACAGGGCTCAACGAGCAGTACTTC.

This rearrangement joins TRBV4-1 to TRBJ2-1, with 9 bases matching TRBD1. The CDR3 is made up of 16 amino acids. The trim removed 2 bases at V and 5 bases at J, leaving 7 bases unmatched. CDR1 and CDR2 (germline): MGHRA, YSYEKL. The CDR3 nucleotides read TGCGCCAGCAGCCAACTCACAGGGGGCGCGAACAATGAGCAGTTCTTC. As protein: CASSQLTGGANNEQFF.

The genes are TRBV5-4 and TRBJ2-3; weak D call: TRBD1 (5 bases). The CDR3 is 15 residues long. Germline CDR1 is SGHNT and CDR2 is YYREEE (reference sequence). V gave up 0 bases and J gave up 3 bases, with 11 bases separating them. The CDR3 region is CASSLEGAWTDTQYF. In DNA, the CDR3 is TGTGCCAGCAGCTTGGAAGGGGCATGGACAGATACGCAGTATTTT.

The rearrangement links TRBV11-2 to TRBJ2-2, with 12 positions matching TRBD1. Trimming removed 5 bases from V and 6 bases from J; junction bases left unmatched: 4. Germline V gene sequence: CDR1 SGHAT, CDR2 FQNNGV. This CDR3 is 15 amino acids long. The DNA of the CDR3 is TGTGCCAGCAGCCTCGGGACAGGGGGCCCCGGGGAGCTGTTTTTT. Amino acids: CASSLGTGGPGELFF.

The V and J genes are TRBV6-5 and TRBJ1-5; D is perhaps TRBD1 (6 bases). The CDR3 runs to 15 residues. V lost 5 bases and J lost 0, with 11 bases in between. Per the germline V gene, CDR1 is MNHEY and CDR2 is SVGAGI. CDR3 DNA: TGTGCCAGCAGTCTGGGGACAAATAGCAATCAGCCCCAGCATTTT. Its protein is CASSLGTNSNQPQHF.

CDR3 DNA sequence: TGTGCCAGCAGCTTGGTAGGACAGGCGCTCGCCGGAAACACCATATATTTT. It yields the protein CASSLVGQALAGNTIYF. This sequence joins TRBV5-4 and TRBJ1-3, with TRBD1 identical over 7 bases. Trimming at V came to 0 bases and at J to 4 bases, leaving 10 bases not matched to a gene. Per the germline V gene, CDR1 is SGHNT and CDR2 is YYREEE (reference sequence). The length of the CDR3 is 17 residues.

The J gene is TRBJ1-4, the V gene TRBV28; no firm D call. CDR3 size: 13 residues. Germline V gene sequence: CDR1 MDHEN, CDR2 SYDVKM. The V end was cut by 3 bases, the J end by 7 bases, with 9 bases between. The CDR3 loop is CASSFRAVEKLFF. Written as DNA, the CDR3 is TGTGCCAGCAGTTTTAGGGCAGTTGAAAAACTGTTTTTT.

This chain joins TRBV10-3 and TRBJ1-2; no firm D call. The V gene lost 2 bases and the J gene lost 4 bases, with 8 bases spanning the gap. CDR3 size: 13 residues. Germline assignment: CDR1 ENHRY and CDR2 SYGVKD. The CDR3 DNA sequence: TGTGCCATCAGTGAGGGTCGACGCTATGGCTACACCTTC. Translating it yields CAISEGRRYGYTF.

The genes are TRBV11-3 and TRBJ2-5, with 9 bases identical to TRBD2. The CDR3 has 15 residues. V shed 5 bases and J 2 bases; nucleotides not matched to a gene: 6. Germline CDR1 SGHNT, CDR2 YENEEA. In DNA, the CDR3 is TGTGCCAGCAGCCCCGGACTAGCGCAACAAGAGACCCAGTACTTC. Translated, it gives CASSPGLAQQETQYF.

The chain joins TRBV4-1 to TRBJ2-2, with 9 bases matching TRBD2. CDR1 is MGHRA and CDR2 is YSYEKL in the germline V gene. With 0 bases clipped from V and 6 bases from J, the junction kept 8 bases outside the gene matches. The CDR3 is 17 residues long. CDR3 sequence reads: CASSQDRASGISGELFF. The CDR3 nucleotides read TGCGCCAGCAGCCAAGACCGGGCTAGCGGGATATCCGGGGAGCTGTTTTTT.